A selection of T cell receptor beta chains follows, all from one sample in a study of T cells in Graves' hyperthyroidism and ophthalmopathy. TCRdb passed the multiplex PCR reads through MiXCR, listing each CDR3 protein once. The sample yields about 400,000 distinct CDR3 sequences, over 12% seen once. The sample consisted of blood. The receptors were gathered from a man aged 45-60 years with Graves' ophthalmopathy. Each CDR3 is given with its conserved first and last residue. A D gene is named only where the DNA matches it firmly. Clone sizes are given selectively: once, few, many, or a class where the clone is expanded.

d_call: NA; clone_size: many; v_call: TRBV6-1; j_call: TRBJ2-1; cdr3_nt: TGTGCCAGCAGACCCCAACAAGGGGTTTTGGATGAGCAGTTCTTC; cdr3_aa: CASRPQQGVLDEQFF
d_call: NA; clone_size: many; v_call: TRBV28; j_call: TRBJ1-2; cdr3_nt: TGTGCCAGCAGGTCGGGAGGGGATGGCTACACCTTC; cdr3_aa: CASRSGGDGYTF
d_call: TRBD1; clone_size: many; v_call: TRBV20-1; j_call: TRBJ1-4; cdr3_nt: TGCAGTGCTAGCCTAAATACAGGGGTCCTTGAAAAACTGTTTTTT; cdr3_aa: CSASLNTGVLEKLFF
d_call: NA; clone_size: many; v_call: TRBV3-1; j_call: TRBJ2-2; cdr3_nt: TGTGCCAGCAGTTCCCCCACCGGGGAGCTGTTTTTT; cdr3_aa: CASSSPTGELFF
d_call: TRBD2; clone_size: many; v_call: TRBV7-9; j_call: TRBJ2-3; cdr3_nt: TGTGCCAGCCGGACTAGCGGGACAGATACGCAGTATTTT; cdr3_aa: CASRTSGTDTQYF
d_call: TRBD2; clone_size: many; v_call: TRBV12-3/TRBV12-4; j_call: TRBJ2-5; cdr3_nt: TGTGCCAGCAGCAGGCCGGGACTAGCGGCCCAAGAGACCCAGTACTTC; cdr3_aa: CASSRPGLAAQETQYF
d_call: TRBD2; clone_size: NA; v_call: TRBV19; j_call: TRBJ2-1; cdr3_nt: TGTGCCAGTAGCCCACAGGCGGGAGGTGAGCAGTTCTTC; cdr3_aa: CASSPQAGGEQFF
d_call: NA; clone_size: many; v_call: TRBV19; j_call: TRBJ1-5; cdr3_nt: TGTGCCAGTAGCCAAACGGCGGGCAATCAGCCCCAGCATTTT; cdr3_aa: CASSQTAGNQPQHF
d_call: TRBD1; clone_size: NA; v_call: TRBV29-1; j_call: TRBJ1-5; cdr3_nt: TGCAGCGCTATTTCAGGGGGCACTCAGCCCCAGCATTTT; cdr3_aa: CSAISGGTQPQHF
d_call: TRBD2; clone_size: once; v_call: TRBV2; j_call: TRBJ2-5; cdr3_nt: TGTGCCAGGGGGCTAGCGGGAGTAGAGACCCAGTACTTC; cdr3_aa: CARGLAGVETQYF
d_call: NA; clone_size: many; v_call: TRBV12-3/TRBV12-4; j_call: TRBJ2-2; cdr3_nt: TGTGCCAGCAGTACCAGGGGCACAAACACCGGGGAGCTGTTTTTT; cdr3_aa: CASSTRGTNTGELFF
d_call: NA; clone_size: NA; v_call: TRBV2; j_call: TRBJ2-5; cdr3_nt: TGTGCCAGCAGTGAAGGGGGCCTAATACAAGAGACCCAGTACTTC; cdr3_aa: CASSEGGLIQETQYF
d_call: TRBD2; clone_size: few; v_call: TRBV7-9; j_call: TRBJ2-5; cdr3_nt: TGTGCCAGCAGTCAAAACCGACTAGCTCCGGGAGAGACCCAGTACTTC; cdr3_aa: CASSQNRLAPGETQYF
d_call: NA; clone_size: few; v_call: TRBV24-1; j_call: TRBJ2-1; cdr3_nt: TGTGCCACCGAGAAGTTCAATGAGCAGTTCTTC; cdr3_aa: CATEKFNEQFF
d_call: TRBD1; clone_size: many; v_call: TRBV11-3; j_call: TRBJ1-2; cdr3_nt: TGTGCCAGCAGCCCCTGGTCGGGTGGACAGGGGCTAAAGAACTATGGCTACACCTTC; cdr3_aa: CASSPWSGGQGLKNYGYTF
d_call: NA; clone_size: many; v_call: TRBV5-5; j_call: TRBJ1-1; cdr3_nt: TGTGCCAGCAGCTCATCGGGGGGCGCCGGGACTGAAGCTTTCTTT; cdr3_aa: CASSSSGGAGTEAFF
d_call: NA; clone_size: many; v_call: TRBV2; j_call: TRBJ2-5; cdr3_nt: TGTGCCAGCAGTGGGGACATAGGCGAGACCCAGTACTTC; cdr3_aa: CASSGDIGETQYF
d_call: TRBD2; clone_size: many; v_call: TRBV30; j_call: TRBJ2-5; cdr3_nt: TGTGCCTGGAGTGGTGGTAGCGGGAGAGTTGTTTTTTCAGAGACCCAGTACTTC; cdr3_aa: CAWSGGSGRVVFSETQYF
d_call: NA; clone_size: many; v_call: TRBV18; j_call: TRBJ1-4; cdr3_nt: TGTGCCAGCTCACCACCGAGTATGTTTGAAAAACTGTTTTTT; cdr3_aa: CASSPPSMFEKLFF
d_call: TRBD1; clone_size: NA; v_call: TRBV19; j_call: TRBJ1-2; cdr3_nt: TGTGCCAGTAGTCTGGACAGGGATACCGGCTACACCTTC; cdr3_aa: CASSLDRDTGYTF
d_call: TRBD2; clone_size: many; v_call: TRBV20-1; j_call: TRBJ2-1; cdr3_nt: TGCAGTGCTAGGCAACTAGCGGGAGCAGGGACCTACAATGAGCAGTTCTTC; cdr3_aa: CSARQLAGAGTYNEQFF
d_call: TRBD2; clone_size: many; v_call: TRBV20-1; j_call: TRBJ2-3; cdr3_nt: TGCAGTGCTACCGGGACTAGCGGGAGCACAGATACGCAGTATTTT; cdr3_aa: CSATGTSGSTDTQYF
d_call: NA; clone_size: NA; v_call: TRBV7-2; j_call: TRBJ1-2; cdr3_nt: TGTGCCAGCAGCCAGCCGGGGGAGGACCTTTATGGCTACACCTTC; cdr3_aa: CASSQPGEDLYGYTF
d_call: NA; clone_size: many; v_call: TRBV7-6; j_call: TRBJ1-5; cdr3_nt: TGTGCCAGCAGCCCAGCAGGTACGAGGGCAGGTCAGCCCCAGCATTTT; cdr3_aa: CASSPAGTRAGQPQHF
d_call: TRBD2; clone_size: many; v_call: TRBV20-1; j_call: TRBJ2-3; cdr3_nt: TGCAGTGCTAGAGGAGGCAGCGGGGGCACAGATACGCAGTATTTT; cdr3_aa: CSARGGSGGTDTQYF
d_call: NA; clone_size: NA; v_call: TRBV7-2; j_call: TRBJ1-5; cdr3_nt: TGTGCCAGCAGCATAGGACAATATAGCAATCAGCCCCAGCATTTT; cdr3_aa: CASSIGQYSNQPQHF
d_call: NA; clone_size: few; v_call: TRBV10-3; j_call: TRBJ1-3; cdr3_nt: TGTGCCATCAGCCTAGACAGGCTCTCTGGAAACACCATATATTTT; cdr3_aa: CAISLDRLSGNTIYF
d_call: TRBD1; clone_size: many; v_call: TRBV6-1; j_call: TRBJ2-7; cdr3_nt: TGTGCCAGCAGATCCGGGACAGGGGGCTCCTACGAGCAGTACTTC; cdr3_aa: CASRSGTGGSYEQYF